The following is a TCR beta chain sequence with its context. This entry is derived from a study of blood T cell repertoires in COVID-19. The overall study: Spain, Italy and the United States supplied samples that represented acute and convalescent COVID-19. Nucleic acid was either cDNA or gDNA, and it came from T cells, B-cell-depleted T cells, or PBMCs.

Per the study methods: Amplifying reference gene primers gave estimates of nucleated cell counts. Libraries were prepared by immunoSEQ multiplex PCR; TCRdb keeps only in-frame clonotypes and omits some of them. V, J and clone size are taken as reported in that table, and D and trimming were inferred from the DNA itself. The sample has 84,000 or so clones, around 90% seen once. The CDR3 runs to 15 residues. In germline, CDR1 is KGHDR, CDR2 SFDVKD. Trimming pared 8 bases from V and 1 base from J, leaving 17 bases between. The clonotype was recovered from a man between 65 and 79 years old with acute or convalescent COVID-19. Sequences were obtained from peripheral blood. V is TRBV24-1 and J is TRBJ2-7; TRBD1 might be the D (5 bases). CDR3 nucleotides: TGTGCCACCATCGTCCTGGACGGACAATCCTACGAGCAGTACTTC. Its translation is CATIVLDGQSYEQYF.